Below, one T cell receptor (beta chain) is given with its context. This clone turned up a few times. This receptor's antigen is unknown. It has no much larger one-base neighbor in the sample; base qualities were not kept. These data are taken from a study of cytomegalovirus exposure and HLA in healthy donors (dated 2017 in TCRdb). Broadly, across the study: In an earlier analysis of 550 to 750 of the donors, around 290 Gb of sequence data and some 100 million unique TCR beta sequences from 150 million to 200 million T cells were reported. A later genetic analysis used genome-wide SNP genotypes for about three fifths of the 666 donors, treating that subset as a discovery cohort. In an earlier analysis of 500 to 650 of the donors, high-throughput TCR beta sequencing was used to judge whether each TCR beta V gene segment behaved as functional or pseudogenic. A few DR-DQ haplotypes were treated as single units for association and clustering because of strong linkage in the cohort. The study aimed to test whether signatures of past pathogen exposure could be identified by cataloging public T cell receptors. Roughly 300 gigabases of sequencing data and approximately 85 million unique TCR sequences were included in an early release covering about 700 HLA-typed donors. Donor age, sex, ethnicity and CMV serostatus were compiled alongside the repertoire data. A later analysis re-analyzed previously published TCR beta repertoires from roughly 630 donors and added high-resolution HLA genotyping to study TCR occurrence patterns. Among 398 genotyped donors of the cohort, an average of 235,054 unique TCR beta nucleotide sequences were sequenced per donor, roughly 20% of them non-productive. HLA typing covered class I and class II loci at four-digit resolution. Besides the first cohort of roughly 640 subjects, a separate validation cohort made up of 120 different subjects was used. The later analysis used no new phenotypic data to find candidate immune exposures, relying instead on TCR beta sequences and their occurrence across donors. The study combined high-throughput TCR immunosequencing, statistical association of individual TCRs with disease status, and machine learning to predict cytomegalovirus infection status. Among the approximately 430 genotyped donors, about 83% belonged to the genetic ancestry cluster associated with self-reported Caucasian donors. Typing coverage varied by locus: about 629-640 donors for A, B, C, DRB1 and DQB1; roughly 500 for DQA1; more than 600 for DPA1; fewer than 480 for DPB1. All discovery cohort repertoires had been generated on a single sequencing platform. The T cell repertoires of 666 subjects were profiled by immunosequencing and related to cytomegalovirus serostatus. Overall results and qualifications from the work: Across donors, most TCR sequences were observed very rarely, whereas some public TCRs were present in many individuals. The earlier analysis of approximately 590 of the donors excluded 15 to 20 rarely observed V segments, including chromosome 9 orphons, because counts were too low. A further reported finding was that TCR beta sequences accurately predicted the HLA-A and HLA-B alleles for most subjects in the first cohort. In a later analysis, most CMV-associated TCR beta chains were found to appear HLA-restricted, with HLA associations seemingly driven largely by CMV exposure. Strong co-occurrence of HLA alleles, especially DR and DQ, made assigning TCR associations to individual alleles difficult. According to a later analysis, TCR association rates differed among HLA loci, with DRB1 alleles showing the most associated TCRs and HLA-C alleles showing the fewest. An earlier analysis of roughly 570 of the donors showed that most TCR beta V segments appeared in productive rearrangements either about 87% or about 30% of the time, which broadly matched IMGT annotations. Roughly uniform sequencing depth across donors was assumed in presence/absence analyses, although this assumption may not hold. Correlated functional status among segregating V segments might be attributable to linkage disequilibrium, but an unknown experimental factor could not be ruled out. CMV serostatus was the only immune exposure information available for the cohort. In this cohort, only TCR beta chains were sequenced, and detectable features were limited by the absence of alpha or paired-chain data. In a later analysis, several top co-occurrence clusters were reported to appear linked to parvovirus B19, influenza, CMV and Epstein-Barr virus. In the study, 164 TCR beta chains were listed as associated with cytomegalovirus. An association between a missense DCLRE1C variant and V-gene and J-gene trimming of TCR beta chains was found in a later genetic analysis and replicated in an independent cohort. The authors suggested that the approach could potentially be generalized to other disease states and immunological phenotypes. The 87-base-pair reads could not distinguish some IMGT-functional V segments, including TRBV6-2 and TRBV6-3, so those segments were excluded. A few of the identified cytomegalovirus-associated TCR beta chains were confirmed in vitro to be specific for cytomegalovirus antigens. Because HLA typing was missing for some donors at each locus, association tests included only the typed subset. The classifier was reported to diagnose cytomegalovirus status with high specificity and sensitivity in both the original cohort and the validation cohort. A cluster of highly shared sequence variants was judged likely to represent a technical artifact of the sequencing pipeline. A later genetic analysis reported fewer N-insertions in productive TCRs among donors in an Asian-associated ancestry cluster than the approximately 700-donor mean. Compared with equally common non-associated chains, HLA-associated TCR beta chains in a later analysis were more clonally expanded and had lower generation probabilities. A later analysis associated around 16,000 TCR beta sequences with specific HLA alleles at a false discovery rate of 0.05.

From the cysteine up to the phenylalanine, the CDR3 has a length of 16 residues. Of all the DNA, just the CDR3 is kept, 48 bases in frame from base 1. Trimming removed 0 bases from V and 3 bases from J; the gene matches leave 5 bases unexplained. The germline V gene gives CDR1 as LGHNA and CDR2 as YSLEER. The cohort was made up of 666 healthy bone marrow donors. At the time of sampling, every cohort member was nominally healthy, though immune exposures that went unrecorded were likely present. The donor was CMV seronegative and belonged to the group of approximately 320 seronegative cohort members. Every donor gave a peripheral blood sample, and the peripheral blood mononuclear cells from that sample were used for TCR beta sequencing. Genomic DNA extraction from the blood cell samples was performed with the Qiagen DNeasy Blood Extraction Kit. The library was made by the immunoSEQ multiplex PCR assay. A mixture of 60 forward primers for TCR Vbeta segments and 13 reverse primers for TCR Jbeta segments was used in the multiplex PCR. The CDR3 region of rearranged TCR beta genes was amplified from genomic DNA by a multiplex PCR assay. The amplified TCR beta libraries were sequenced on the Illumina HiSeq System as 87-base-pair reads. Processing in the source paper ran as follows. A later analysis tallied tens of millions of unique TCR beta chains across the 550 to 850 repertoires, and about 10 million of those chains were shared by two or more donors. A nearest-neighbor algorithm error-corrected the raw reads and collapsed the reads into unique sequences, merging closely related sequences to remove PCR and sequencing errors. Alignment of CDR3 sequences to IMGT reference sequences was used to assign V, D and J gene segments. Each retained sequence needed at least a six-nucleotide match to both a V gene segment and a J gene segment. Rearrangements were classified as productive when the CDR3 lacked stop codons and remained in frame with V and J, and all other rearrangements were classified as non-productive. Following IMGT convention, CDR3 was defined as the stretch from the second conserved V-encoded cysteine up to the conserved J-encoded phenylalanine. Sequences without an unambiguous match to a single V gene segment were excluded from the earlier analysis of approximately 600 of the donors. In an earlier analysis of approximately 550 of the donors, V segments were called functional above 56.7% productive rearrangements and were called segregating when the between-donor standard deviation exceeded 5%. A statistical classification framework was developed to diagnose cytomegalovirus status using the catalog of TCR beta chain sequences. V and J gene assignment, in a later analysis, came from comparing TCR nucleotide sequences with IMGT/GENE-DB human TR gene sequences. A later analysis assigned CDR3 sequences and most-parsimonious VDJ recombination scenarios with the TCRdist pipeline. In a later analysis, each TCR beta chain was defined by its CDR3 amino acid sequence together with its V-gene family, and reads lacking a unique V-gene family were excluded. As a way to deal with suspected cross-contamination and a sequencing artifact, a later analysis dropped over 550 nucleotide sequences that were highly shared and had low generation probability. A later analysis calculated a clonal expansion index for each public chain from normalized within-repertoire ranks of inferred template counts. A later analysis computed generation probabilities with a VDJ recombination model fitted to out-of-frame rearrangements, and checked the results against IGoR. In a later analysis, hypergeometric tests were used to score TCR-TCR, TCR-HLA and TCR-CMV co-occurrence, with a repertoire-size bias correction applied to TCR pairs. To estimate false discovery rates, a later analysis permuted the HLA or CMV assignments 20 times. In a later analysis, co-occurring TCRs were grouped using DBSCAN, and TCRdist sequence similarity was added for clustering within HLA-allele-positive subsets. Repertoires with fewer than 30,000 or more than 120,000 public chains were left out of co-occurrence clustering, as were a handful of repertoires with anomalous nucleotide sharing. Sourced from immuneACCESS, this table was stored by TCRdb with only in-frame sequences that have V and J called. A share of the clones is absent; for the studies checked, an unresolved V gene accounts for under half, and the remainder has no known explanation. That table furnishes V, J and clone size, whereas the DNA furnished D and trimming. The sample has some 100,000 clones on record, around 83% of them singletons. The top ten clonotypes cover roughly 1.2% of the sample.

The V and J segments used are TRBV4-3 and TRBJ2-1, with 7 junctional bases fitting TRBD1. The sequenced sample was PBMCs. This receptor was taken from a woman between 18 and 29 years old in good health and CMV-seronegative. The bases are TGCGCCAGCAGCCAAGAAGTAGGGGACAGCTACAATGAGCAGTTCTTC. This translates into CASSQEVGDSYNEQFF.